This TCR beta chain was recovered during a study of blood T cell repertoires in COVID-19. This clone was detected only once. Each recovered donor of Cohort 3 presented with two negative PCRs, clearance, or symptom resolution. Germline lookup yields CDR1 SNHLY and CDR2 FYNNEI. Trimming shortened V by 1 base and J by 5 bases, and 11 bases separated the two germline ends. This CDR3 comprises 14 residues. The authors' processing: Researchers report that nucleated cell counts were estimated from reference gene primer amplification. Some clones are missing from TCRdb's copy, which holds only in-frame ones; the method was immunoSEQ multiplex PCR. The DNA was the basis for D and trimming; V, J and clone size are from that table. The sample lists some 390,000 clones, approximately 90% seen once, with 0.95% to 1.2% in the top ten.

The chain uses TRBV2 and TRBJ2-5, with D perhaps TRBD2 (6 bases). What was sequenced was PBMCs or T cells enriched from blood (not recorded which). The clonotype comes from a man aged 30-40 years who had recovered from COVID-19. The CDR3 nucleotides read TGTGCCAGCAGTGAAGGCGGGACCTGGGAGACCCAGTACTTC. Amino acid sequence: CASSEGGTWETQYF.